A selection of T cell receptor beta chains follows, all from one sample in a study of T cells after posttransplantation cyclophosphamide. Profiled with immunoSEQ multiplex PCR; TCRdb holds only in-frame clones, not every one. The sample carries a few thousand clones, about three quarters recorded once. The sequenced sample was PBMCs, obtained after allogeneic stem cell transplant with posttransplant cyclophosphamide. The receptor set was obtained from a male patient in his sixties who received an allogeneic stem cell transplant from a related donor and was CMV-positive. The graft donor may have given rise to some T cells. Each CDR3 is given with its conserved first and last residue. Each record gives: V gene, J gene, D gene, clone size, CDR3 DNA, CDR3 protein. D genes are given only for firm matches. The listing skips clone size in some rows; elsewhere it reads once, few, many or a size class.

v_gene: TRBV7-3
j_gene: TRBJ2-1
d_gene: .
abundance: .
CDR3nt: TGTGCCAGCAGCTCCCGACAGTCTTACTACAATGAGCAGTTCTTC
CDR3aa: CASSSRQSYYNEQFF

v_gene: TRBV4-3
j_gene: TRBJ2-7
d_gene: TRBD1
abundance: .
CDR3nt: TGCGCCAGCAGCCGGTGGCAGGGGGCGTACGAGCAGTACTTC
CDR3aa: CASSRWQGAYEQYF

v_gene: TRBV7-8
j_gene: TRBJ2-1
d_gene: TRBD1
abundance: .
CDR3nt: TGTGCCAGCAGCCGCCGGGACAGGGACTACAATGAGCAGTTCTTC
CDR3aa: CASSRRDRDYNEQFF

v_gene: TRBV28
j_gene: TRBJ1-2
d_gene: TRBD1
abundance: .
CDR3nt: TGTGCCAGCAGTTTAAGTCACAGGGGCTTGGCGGCCACCTTC
CDR3aa: CASSLSHRGLAATF

v_gene: TRBV11-3
j_gene: TRBJ2-3
d_gene: .
abundance: .
CDR3nt: TGTGCCAGCAGCTCGCCCCCGGGTCCAAGCACAGATACGCAGTATTTT
CDR3aa: CASSSPPGPSTDTQYF

v_gene: TRBV19
j_gene: TRBJ2-1
d_gene: .
abundance: .
CDR3nt: TGTGCCAGTAGTATCCAGATAGCCAGCTCCTACAATGAGCAGTTCTTC
CDR3aa: CASSIQIASSYNEQFF

v_gene: TRBV6-5
j_gene: TRBJ2-7
d_gene: TRBD2
abundance: .
CDR3nt: TGTGCCAGCAGTCCCCCGACTAGCGGGCGCTACGAGCAGTACTTC
CDR3aa: CASSPPTSGRYEQYF

v_gene: TRBV19
j_gene: TRBJ1-3
d_gene: TRBD1
abundance: .
CDR3nt: TGTGCCAGTAGCCGGACAGGGGGCGGAAACACCATATATTTT
CDR3aa: CASSRTGGGNTIYF

v_gene: TRBV7-6
j_gene: TRBJ1-5
d_gene: TRBD1
abundance: .
CDR3nt: TGTGCCAGCAGTTTGACAGGGTCGGGTGATCAGCCCCAGCATTTT
CDR3aa: CASSLTGSGDQPQHF

v_gene: TRBV25-1
j_gene: TRBJ1-3
d_gene: .
abundance: .
CDR3nt: TGTGCCAGCAGTGAACCCGCGGCGCGGACCATATATTTT
CDR3aa: CASSEPAARTIYF

v_gene: TRBV7-8
j_gene: TRBJ2-1
d_gene: .
abundance: .
CDR3nt: TGTGCCAGCAGCATCGTGCCGGGCAATGAGCAGTTCTTC
CDR3aa: CASSIVPGNEQFF

v_gene: TRBV14
j_gene: TRBJ2-5
d_gene: TRBD1
abundance: .
CDR3nt: TGTGCCAGCAGCTCAGGGGGCGTCATCTTGGAGACCCAGTACTTC
CDR3aa: CASSSGGVILETQYF

v_gene: TRBV5-1
j_gene: TRBJ2-7
d_gene: .
abundance: .
CDR3nt: TGCGCCAGCAGCATAAACGGGGGTTCCTACGAGCAGTACTTC
CDR3aa: CASSINGGSYEQYF

v_gene: TRBV7-3
j_gene: TRBJ2-2
d_gene: .
abundance: .
CDR3nt: TGTGCCAGCAGCATGACTAGGGGCACCGGGGAGCTGTTTTTT
CDR3aa: CASSMTRGTGELFF

v_gene: TRBV14
j_gene: TRBJ2-2
d_gene: TRBD2
abundance: few
CDR3nt: TGTGCCAGCAGCCTAAGACTAGCGGGAGGTACCGGGGAGCTGTTTTTT
CDR3aa: CASSLRLAGGTGELFF

v_gene: TRBV15
j_gene: TRBJ1-5
d_gene: .
abundance: .
CDR3nt: TGTGCCACCAGCAGAGATCGAGGGAATGGTCAGCCCCAGCATTTT
CDR3aa: CATSRDRGNGQPQHF

v_gene: TRBV5-6
j_gene: TRBJ2-7
d_gene: .
abundance: .
CDR3nt: TGTGCCAGCAGCTTGGGGGCAGTTTTTACCTACGAGCAGTACTTC
CDR3aa: CASSLGAVFTYEQYF

v_gene: TRBV7-9
j_gene: TRBJ2-5
d_gene: .
abundance: .
CDR3nt: TGTGCCAGCAGCTTAAGGAGCGAGACCCAGTACTTC
CDR3aa: CASSLRSETQYF

v_gene: TRBV6-1
j_gene: TRBJ2-7
d_gene: TRBD2
abundance: once
CDR3nt: TGTGCCAGCGCCCGGGACTACAGTTCCTACGAGCAGTACTTC
CDR3aa: CASARDYSSYEQYF

v_gene: TRBV27
j_gene: TRBJ1-1
d_gene: .
abundance: .
CDR3nt: TGTGCCAGCAGCCGAACATCGAACACTGAAGCTTTCTTT
CDR3aa: CASSRTSNTEAFF

v_gene: TRBV15
j_gene: TRBJ1-1
d_gene: .
abundance: .
CDR3nt: TGTGCCACCAGCAGAGGGACAATCGCTGAAGCTTTCTTT
CDR3aa: CATSRGTIAEAFF

v_gene: TRBV9
j_gene: TRBJ1-1
d_gene: .
abundance: .
CDR3nt: TGTGCCAGCAGCGTGGAAGGACTTTTCGGCACTGAAGCTTTCTTT
CDR3aa: CASSVEGLFGTEAFF

v_gene: TRBV19
j_gene: TRBJ2-3
d_gene: .
abundance: .
CDR3nt: TGTGCCAGTAGTATCAGCCCCGGGGGTGGCACAGATACGCAGTATTTT
CDR3aa: CASSISPGGGTDTQYF

v_gene: TRBV30
j_gene: TRBJ2-1
d_gene: .
abundance: .
CDR3nt: TGTGCCTGGAGTGTACTCCGACTCCTCCCAGCCTACAATGAGCAGTTCTTC
CDR3aa: CAWSVLRLLPAYNEQFF

v_gene: TRBV4-3
j_gene: TRBJ1-6
d_gene: TRBD1
abundance: .
CDR3nt: TGCGCCAGCAGCCAAGGACAGGGCATCCGTTCACCCCTCCACTTT
CDR3aa: CASSQGQGIRSPLHF

v_gene: TRBV11-1
j_gene: TRBJ2-3
d_gene: TRBD2
abundance: .
CDR3nt: TGTGCCAGCAGCTTCCTACCGGGACTAGACACAGATACGCAGTATTTT
CDR3aa: CASSFLPGLDTDTQYF

v_gene: TRBV7-2
j_gene: TRBJ2-2
d_gene: .
abundance: .
CDR3nt: TGTGCCAGCAGCTTAATATCTGCAGGGGCGAACACCGGGGAGCTGTTTTTT
CDR3aa: CASSLISAGANTGELFF

v_gene: TRBV5-1
j_gene: TRBJ1-5
d_gene: .
abundance: .
CDR3nt: TGCGCCAGCAGCTTGGACAGCAGCAATCAGCCCCAGCATTTT
CDR3aa: CASSLDSSNQPQHF

v_gene: TRBV9
j_gene: TRBJ2-5
d_gene: TRBD2
abundance: .
CDR3nt: TGTGCCAGCAGCGCAGGGAGGGAGGAGACCCAGTACTTC
CDR3aa: CASSAGREETQYF

v_gene: TRBV10-1
j_gene: TRBJ1-2
d_gene: TRBD1
abundance: few
CDR3nt: TGCGCCAGCAGCCGGACAGGGTCCTATGGCTACACCTTC
CDR3aa: CASSRTGSYGYTF

v_gene: TRBV15
j_gene: TRBJ2-3
d_gene: TRBD1
abundance: .
CDR3nt: TGTGCCACCAGCAGCACAGGGGGGCCGGGAGATACGCAGTATTTT
CDR3aa: CATSSTGGPGDTQYF

v_gene: TRBV2
j_gene: TRBJ2-7
d_gene: TRBD1
abundance: .
CDR3nt: TGTGCCAGCAGTGGAAAGACAGGGGACTCCTACGAGCAGTACTTC
CDR3aa: CASSGKTGDSYEQYF

v_gene: TRBV27
j_gene: TRBJ1-2
d_gene: .
abundance: few
CDR3nt: TGTGCCAGCAGTTTATCGCTAGTGGATGGCTACACCTTC
CDR3aa: CASSLSLVDGYTF

v_gene: TRBV2
j_gene: TRBJ1-3
d_gene: TRBD1
abundance: .
CDR3nt: TGTGCCAGCAGAGAATGGACAGGGCGCGGAAACACCATATATTTT
CDR3aa: CASREWTGRGNTIYF

v_gene: TRBV19
j_gene: TRBJ1-5
d_gene: TRBD1
abundance: .
CDR3nt: TGTGCCAGTAGTCATATTACCGGGACAGCTAAGGGGAGCAATCAGCCCCAGCATTTT
CDR3aa: CASSHITGTAKGSNQPQHF

v_gene: TRBV5-8
j_gene: TRBJ1-6
d_gene: TRBD1
abundance: few
CDR3nt: TGTGCCAGCGGGACAGGGGGGAATTCACCCCTCCACTTT
CDR3aa: CASGTGGNSPLHF

v_gene: TRBV19
j_gene: TRBJ2-1
d_gene: .
abundance: once
CDR3nt: TGTGCCAGTAGTATTGAAACTAGCTCCTACAATGAGCAGTTCTTC
CDR3aa: CASSIETSSYNEQFF

v_gene: TRBV28
j_gene: TRBJ1-2
d_gene: .
abundance: .
CDR3nt: TGTGCCAGCAGTTTTTGGAAAGGGGTCACCTATGGCTACACCTTC
CDR3aa: CASSFWKGVTYGYTF

v_gene: TRBV10-3
j_gene: TRBJ1-2
d_gene: .
abundance: few
CDR3nt: TGTGCCATCAGTGAGTCGAAAACCGCCGGCTATGGCTACACCTTC
CDR3aa: CAISESKTAGYGYTF

v_gene: TRBV4-3
j_gene: TRBJ1-6
d_gene: .
abundance: few
CDR3nt: TGCGCCAGCAGCCAAGGGGAGGGGGACAATTCACCCCTCCACTTT
CDR3aa: CASSQGEGDNSPLHF

v_gene: TRBV29-1
j_gene: TRBJ1-2
d_gene: TRBD1
abundance: .
CDR3nt: TGCAGCGTTGATGTCGCCAGGGGGCATGGCTACACCTTC
CDR3aa: CSVDVARGHGYTF

v_gene: TRBV2
j_gene: TRBJ1-4
d_gene: TRBD1
abundance: .
CDR3nt: TGTGCCAGCAGTCAGGACAGGGTGGATGAAAAACTGTTTTTT
CDR3aa: CASSQDRVDEKLFF